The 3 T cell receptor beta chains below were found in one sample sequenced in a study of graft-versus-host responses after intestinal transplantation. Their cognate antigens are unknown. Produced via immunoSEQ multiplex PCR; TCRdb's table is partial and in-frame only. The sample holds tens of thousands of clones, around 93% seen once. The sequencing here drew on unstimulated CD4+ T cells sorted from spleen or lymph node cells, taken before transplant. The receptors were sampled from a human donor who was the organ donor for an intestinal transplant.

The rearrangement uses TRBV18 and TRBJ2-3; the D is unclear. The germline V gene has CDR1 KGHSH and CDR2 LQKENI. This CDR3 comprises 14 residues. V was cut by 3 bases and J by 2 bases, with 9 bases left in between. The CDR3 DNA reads TGTGCCAGCTCACCGTTGGCCCTCACAGATACGCAGTATTTT. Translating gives CASSPLALTDTQYF.

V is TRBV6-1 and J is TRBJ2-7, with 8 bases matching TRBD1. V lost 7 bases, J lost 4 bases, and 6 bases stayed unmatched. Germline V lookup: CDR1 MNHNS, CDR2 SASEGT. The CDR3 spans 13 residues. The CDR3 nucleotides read TGTGCCAGCAACGGACAGGGACGTTACGAGCAGTACTTC. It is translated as CASNGQGRYEQYF.

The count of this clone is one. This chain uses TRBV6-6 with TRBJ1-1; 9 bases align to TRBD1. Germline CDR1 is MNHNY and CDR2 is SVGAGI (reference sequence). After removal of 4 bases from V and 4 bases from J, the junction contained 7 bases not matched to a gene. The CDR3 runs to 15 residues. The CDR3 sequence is CASSSPQGASTEAFF. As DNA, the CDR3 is TGTGCCAGCAGTTCGCCACAGGGGGCTAGCACTGAAGCTTTCTTT.